The present T cell receptor beta chain was sequenced within a study of cytomegalovirus exposure and HLA in healthy donors. 60 Vbeta and 13 Jbeta primers were used in PCR. Sequenced by immunoSEQ multiplex PCR; TCRdb stores in-frame clones only, minus some. Of 150,000 to 200,000 clones in the sample, roughly nine tenths are singletons; the top ten hold 0.8% to 1%. The CDR3 is made up of 16 amino acids. The V and J ends lost 11 bases and 5 bases, in that order; junction bases with no gene match: 16. Germline loops: CDR1 LNHDA, CDR2 SQIVND (reference sequence). These donors, healthy bone marrow donors, were studied. As for this clone: What it binds is unknown.

Study-wide results and limits: Researchers catalogued approximately 170 TCR beta chains as cytomegalovirus-associated. A prior analysis recorded that most TCR beta V segments were productive about 87% or about 30% of the time. Later analysis reportedly placed an Asian-associated ancestry cluster below the roughly 690-donor mean in N-insertions.

Source material: PBMCs. The sequence came from a woman in her twenties or thirties in good health and CMV-seronegative. This rearrangement joins TRBV19 to TRBJ2-5, with 11 bases that match TRBD1. As DNA, the CDR3 is TGTGCCGGGGGACCTGGGACAGGGGGTCATAGGGAGACCCAGTACTTC. Translated, it gives CAGGPGTGGHRETQYF.